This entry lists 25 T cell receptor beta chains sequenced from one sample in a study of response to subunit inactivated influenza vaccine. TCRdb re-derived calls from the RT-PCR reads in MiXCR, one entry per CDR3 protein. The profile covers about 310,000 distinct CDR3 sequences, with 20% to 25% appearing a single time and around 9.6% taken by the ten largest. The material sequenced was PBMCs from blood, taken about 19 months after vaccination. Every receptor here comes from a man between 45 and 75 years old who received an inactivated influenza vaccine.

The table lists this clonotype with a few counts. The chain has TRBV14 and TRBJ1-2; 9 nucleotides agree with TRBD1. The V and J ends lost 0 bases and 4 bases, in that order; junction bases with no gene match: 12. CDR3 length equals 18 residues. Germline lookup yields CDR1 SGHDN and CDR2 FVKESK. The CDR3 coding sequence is TGTGCCAGCAGCCAAGATTTCTTTCGGGGACAGGGCACCTATGGCTACACCTTC. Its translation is CASSQDFFRGQGTYGYTF.

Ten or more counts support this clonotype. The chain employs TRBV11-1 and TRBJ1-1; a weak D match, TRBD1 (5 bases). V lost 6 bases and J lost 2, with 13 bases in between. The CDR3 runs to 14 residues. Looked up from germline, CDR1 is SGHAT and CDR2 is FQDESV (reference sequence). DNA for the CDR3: TGTGCCAGCAGTTCAGGGACGGCCAACACTGAAGCTTTCTTT. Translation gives CASSSGTANTEAFF.

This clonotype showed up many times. The CDR3 sequence: CASRPDRGAYSNQPQHF. The CDR3 bases are TGTGCCAGTAGACCGGACAGGGGGGCTTATAGCAATCAGCCCCAGCATTTT. This rearrangement joins TRBV19 to TRBJ1-5, with 10 nucleotides matching TRBD1. V shed 6 bases, J shed 0 bases, and the junction held 8 bases outside the gene matches. The germline CDR1 and CDR2 sequences are LNHDA and SQIVND (reference sequence). This CDR3 is 17 amino acids long.

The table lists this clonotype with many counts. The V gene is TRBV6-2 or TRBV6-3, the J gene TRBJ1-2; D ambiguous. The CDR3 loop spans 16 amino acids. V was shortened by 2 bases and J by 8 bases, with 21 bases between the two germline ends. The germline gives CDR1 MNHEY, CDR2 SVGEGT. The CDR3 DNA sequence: TGTGCCAGCAGTTACCCCGAGGACTGGCGACATGTCGGCTACACCTTC. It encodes CASSYPEDWRHVGYTF.

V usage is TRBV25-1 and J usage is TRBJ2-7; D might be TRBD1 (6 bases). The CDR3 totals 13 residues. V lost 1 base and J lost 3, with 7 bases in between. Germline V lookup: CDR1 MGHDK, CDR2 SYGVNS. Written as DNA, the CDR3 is TGTGCCAGCAGTGAATCGGGACACTACGAGCAGTACTTC. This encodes CASSESGHYEQYF.

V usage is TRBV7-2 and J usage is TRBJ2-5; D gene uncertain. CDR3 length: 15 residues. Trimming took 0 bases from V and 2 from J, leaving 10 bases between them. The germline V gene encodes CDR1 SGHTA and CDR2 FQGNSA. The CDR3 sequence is CASSLALVVQETQYF. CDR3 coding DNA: TGTGCCAGCAGCTTAGCCCTAGTGGTACAAGAGACCCAGTACTTC.

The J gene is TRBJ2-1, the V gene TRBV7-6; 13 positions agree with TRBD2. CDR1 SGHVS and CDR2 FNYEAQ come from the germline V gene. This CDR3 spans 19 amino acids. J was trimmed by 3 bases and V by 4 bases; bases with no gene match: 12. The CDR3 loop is CASSSTPTSGRLDYNEQFF. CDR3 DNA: TGTGCCAGCAGCTCGACCCCGACTAGCGGGAGGTTAGACTACAATGAGCAGTTCTTC.

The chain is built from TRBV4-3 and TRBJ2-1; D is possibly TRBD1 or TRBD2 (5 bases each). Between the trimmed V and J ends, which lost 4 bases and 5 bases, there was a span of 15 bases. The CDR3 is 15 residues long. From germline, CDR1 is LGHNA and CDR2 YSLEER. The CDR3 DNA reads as TGCGCCAGCAGCCCAACCGGGACGGCGAACAATGAGCAGTTCTTC. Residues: CASSPTGTANNEQFF.

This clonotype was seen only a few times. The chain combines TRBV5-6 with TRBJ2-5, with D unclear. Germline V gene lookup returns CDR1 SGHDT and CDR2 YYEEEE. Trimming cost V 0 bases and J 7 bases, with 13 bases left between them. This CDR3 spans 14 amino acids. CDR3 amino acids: CASSLAQQIWTQYF. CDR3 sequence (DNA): TGTGCCAGCAGCTTGGCCCAACAAATCTGGACCCAGTACTTC.

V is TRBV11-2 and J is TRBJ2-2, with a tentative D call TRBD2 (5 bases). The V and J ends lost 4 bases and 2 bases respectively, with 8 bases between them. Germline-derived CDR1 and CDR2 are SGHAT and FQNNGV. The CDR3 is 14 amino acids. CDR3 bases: TGTGCCAGCAGCTCGGACTTTAACACCGGGGAGCTGTTTTTT. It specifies CASSSDFNTGELFF.

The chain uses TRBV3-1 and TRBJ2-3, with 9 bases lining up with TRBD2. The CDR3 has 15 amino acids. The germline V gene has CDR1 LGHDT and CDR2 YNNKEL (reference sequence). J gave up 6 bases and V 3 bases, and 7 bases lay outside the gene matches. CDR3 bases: TGTGCCAGCAGCCATCTTAGCGGGGGCGCCGATACGCAGTATTTT. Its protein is CASSHLSGGADTQYF.

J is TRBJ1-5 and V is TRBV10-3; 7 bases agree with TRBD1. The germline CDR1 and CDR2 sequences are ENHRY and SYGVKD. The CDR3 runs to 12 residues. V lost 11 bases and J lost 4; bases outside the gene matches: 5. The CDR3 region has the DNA TGTGCCGCCGGGACAGAGAATCAGCCCCAGCATTTT. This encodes CAAGTENQPQHF.

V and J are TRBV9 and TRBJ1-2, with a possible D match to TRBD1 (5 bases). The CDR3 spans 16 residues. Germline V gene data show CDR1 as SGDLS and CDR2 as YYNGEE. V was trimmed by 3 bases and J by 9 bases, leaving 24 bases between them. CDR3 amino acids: CASSGERWGFSDRYTF. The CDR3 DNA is TGTGCCAGCAGCGGCGAGAGATGGGGGTTTTCTGATCGCTACACCTTC.

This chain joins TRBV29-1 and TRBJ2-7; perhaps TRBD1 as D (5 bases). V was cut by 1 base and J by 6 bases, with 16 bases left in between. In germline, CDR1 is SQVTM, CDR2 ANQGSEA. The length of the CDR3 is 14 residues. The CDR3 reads CSVEASRRVGEQYF. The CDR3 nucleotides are TGCAGCGTTGAAGCCTCCCGCAGGGTCGGCGAGCAGTACTTC.

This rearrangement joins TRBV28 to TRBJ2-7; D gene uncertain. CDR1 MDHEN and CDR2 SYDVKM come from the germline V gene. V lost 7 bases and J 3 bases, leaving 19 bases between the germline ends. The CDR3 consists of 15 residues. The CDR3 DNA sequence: TGTGCCAGCACCACGCATCAAACGGCGGTCTACGAGCAGTACTTC. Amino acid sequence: CASTTHQTAVYEQYF.

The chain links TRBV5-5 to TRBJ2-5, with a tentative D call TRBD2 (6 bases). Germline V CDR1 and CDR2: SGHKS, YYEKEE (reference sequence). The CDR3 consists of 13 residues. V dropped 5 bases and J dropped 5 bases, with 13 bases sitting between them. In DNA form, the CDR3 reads TGTGCCAGCAGAGGGGAGGTAATTGAGACCCAGTACTTC. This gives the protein CASRGEVIETQYF. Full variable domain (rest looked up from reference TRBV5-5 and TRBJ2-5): DAGVTQSPTHLIKTRGQQVTLRCSPISGHKSVSWYQQVLGQGPQFIFQYYEKEERGRGNFPDRFSARQFPNYSSELNVNALLLGDSALYLCASRGEVIETQYFGPGTRLLVL.

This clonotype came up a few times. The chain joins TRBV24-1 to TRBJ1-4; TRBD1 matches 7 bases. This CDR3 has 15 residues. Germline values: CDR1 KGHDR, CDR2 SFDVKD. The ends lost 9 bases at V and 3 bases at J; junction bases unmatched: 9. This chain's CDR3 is CATGIRTGSNEKLFF. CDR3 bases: TGTGCCACCGGGATCCGGACAGGCTCTAATGAAAAACTGTTTTTT.

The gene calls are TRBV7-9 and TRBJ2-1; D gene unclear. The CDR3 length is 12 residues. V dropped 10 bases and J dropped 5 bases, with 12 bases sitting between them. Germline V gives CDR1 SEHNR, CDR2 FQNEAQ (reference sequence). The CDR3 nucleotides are TGTGCCATTATCGGCCATAACAATGAGCAGTTCTTC. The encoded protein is CAIIGHNNEQFF.

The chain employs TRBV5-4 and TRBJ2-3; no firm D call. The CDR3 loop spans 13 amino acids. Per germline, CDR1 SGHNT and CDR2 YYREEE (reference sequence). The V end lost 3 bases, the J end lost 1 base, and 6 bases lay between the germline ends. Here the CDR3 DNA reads TGTGCCAGCAGCTCAGACCGCACAGATACGCAGTATTTT. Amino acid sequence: CASSSDRTDTQYF.

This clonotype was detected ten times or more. CDR3 bases: TGTGCCAGCAATCCCCAGGGTAACCAAGAGACCCAGTACTTC. Protein: CASNPQGNQETQYF. The chain carries TRBV28 and TRBJ2-5, with TRBD1 as a possible D gene (5 bases). V lost 7 bases and J 0 bases, leaving 12 bases between the germline ends. Germline CDR1 reads MDHEN; CDR2 reads SYDVKM. The length of the CDR3 is 14 residues.

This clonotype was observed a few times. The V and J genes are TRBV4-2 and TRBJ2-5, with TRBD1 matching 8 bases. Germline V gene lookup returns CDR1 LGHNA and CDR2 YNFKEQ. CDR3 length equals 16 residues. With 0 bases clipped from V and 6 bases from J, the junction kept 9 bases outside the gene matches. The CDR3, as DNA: TGTGCCAGCAGCCAAGAAGGGACAGGAGGTGCGAAGACCCAGTACTTC. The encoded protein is CASSQEGTGGAKTQYF.

CDR3 in amino acids: CASLGNEQFF. CDR3 nucleotide sequence: TGTGCCAGCTTGGGGAATGAGCAGTTCTTC. The gene calls are TRBV28 and TRBJ2-1; unclear D gene. V was trimmed by 8 bases and J by 7 bases, leaving 6 bases between them. Germline loops: CDR1 MDHEN, CDR2 SYDVKM. The CDR3 totals 10 residues.

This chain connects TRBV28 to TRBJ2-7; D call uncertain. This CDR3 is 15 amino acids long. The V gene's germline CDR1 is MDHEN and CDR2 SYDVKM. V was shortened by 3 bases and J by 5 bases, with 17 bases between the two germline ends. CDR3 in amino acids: CASSFGRSLYDEQYF. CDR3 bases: TGTGCCAGCAGTTTTGGCAGGTCCCTCTACGACGAGCAGTACTTC. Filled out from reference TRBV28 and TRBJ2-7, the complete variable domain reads DVKVTQSSRYLVKRTGEKVFLECVQDMDHENMFWYRQDPGLGLRLIYFSYDVKMKEKGDIPEGYSVSREKKERFSLILESASTNQTSMYLCASSFGRSLYDEQYFGPGTRLTVT.

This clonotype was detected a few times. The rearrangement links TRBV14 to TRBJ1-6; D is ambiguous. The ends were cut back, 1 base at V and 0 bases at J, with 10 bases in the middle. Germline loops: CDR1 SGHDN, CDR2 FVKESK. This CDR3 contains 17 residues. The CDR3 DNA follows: TGTGCCAGCAGCCAAGGGGCAGCGCGCTCCTATAATTCACCCCTCCACTTT. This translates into CASSQGAARSYNSPLHF.

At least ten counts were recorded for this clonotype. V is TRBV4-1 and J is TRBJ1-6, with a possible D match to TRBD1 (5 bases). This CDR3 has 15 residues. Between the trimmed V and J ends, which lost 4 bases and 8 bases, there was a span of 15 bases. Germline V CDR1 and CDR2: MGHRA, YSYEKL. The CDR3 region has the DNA TGCGCCAGCAGCCCCGACGACAGAGAATATTCACCCCTCCACTTT. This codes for CASSPDDREYSPLHF.